This is a list of T cell receptor beta chains from one sample in a study of cytomegalovirus exposure and HLA in healthy donors. Assay: immunoSEQ multiplex PCR; the TCRdb copy retains only in-frame clones and omits some. Of under 250,000 clones detected, 75% to 95% appear once; the ten largest clones hold around 1.1%. The sample comprised PBMCs. The receptors here all came from a woman between 18 and 30 years old in good health and CMV-seronegative. CDR3s include the opening cysteine and the closing phenylalanine or tryptophan. A D gene is named only where the DNA matches it firmly. Size is omitted from some rows. Given values are once, few, many or a class for expanded clones.

NA	13	TRBV7-9	TRBJ2-7	NA	CASSLAAQSQQYF	TGTGCCAGCAGCTTAGCAGCCCAATCGCAGCAGTACTTC
NA	13	TRBV5-1	TRBJ1-2	TRBD1	CASSLTGARGYTF	TGCGCCAGCAGTCTGACAGGGGCGCGGGGCTACACCTTC
NA	14	TRBV13	TRBJ1-2	TRBD1	CASSRPGDSYGYTF	TGTGCCAGCAGCCGCCCCGGGGACAGCTATGGCTACACCTTC
NA	13	TRBV10-1	TRBJ2-7	NA	CASSVASHYEQYF	TGCGCCAGCAGTGTTGCCAGTCACTACGAGCAGTACTTC
NA	13	TRBV27	TRBJ2-4	NA	CASSLGRASIQYF	TGTGCCAGCAGTTTAGGCAGGGCGAGCATTCAGTACTTC
NA	19	TRBV5-1	TRBJ2-7	TRBD1	CASSLAVLGQASRSYEQYF	TGCGCCAGCAGCTTGGCCGTTCTGGGACAGGCGTCAAGATCCTACGAGCAGTACTTC
once	14	TRBV23-1	TRBJ1-1	NA	CASSLGRSNTEAFF	TGCGCCAGCAGTCTCGGGAGATCCAACACTGAAGCTTTCTTT
NA	16	TRBV28	TRBJ2-1	TRBD2	CASSPSSGVRYNEQFF	TGTGCCAGCAGTCCCTCTAGCGGTGTCCGCTACAATGAGCAGTTCTTC
once	17	TRBV5-1	TRBJ2-2	TRBD2	CASTQTSGRVNTGELFF	TGCGCCAGCACCCAGACTAGCGGGAGGGTAAACACCGGGGAGCTGTTTTTT
NA	12	TRBV29-1	TRBJ1-1	NA	CSVSVMNTEAFF	TGCAGCGTGTCAGTTATGAACACTGAAGCTTTCTTT
NA	13	TRBV2	TRBJ2-1	TRBD2	CASSGSSYNEQFF	TGTGCCAGTAGCGGGAGCTCCTACAATGAGCAGTTCTTC
once	15	TRBV6-1	TRBJ1-1	TRBD1	CASSLSLQGGTEAFF	TGTGCCAGCAGCCTCTCTTTACAGGGGGGGACTGAAGCTTTCTTT
NA	14	TRBV7-9	TRBJ1-2	NA	CASDLFSGDYGYTF	TGTGCCAGCGACCTTTTTTCAGGGGACTATGGCTACACCTTC
NA	12	TRBV27	TRBJ1-1	NA	CASSMVGREAFF	TGTGCCAGCAGCATGGTCGGGAGGGAAGCTTTCTTT
once	14	TRBV9	TRBJ1-1	NA	CASSVEGANTEAFF	TGTGCCAGCAGCGTAGAGGGAGCGAACACTGAAGCTTTCTTT
NA	14	TRBV6-5	TRBJ2-7	NA	CASSYAELSYEQYF	TGTGCCAGCAGTTACGCGGAGCTCTCCTACGAGCAGTACTTC
NA	17	TRBV5-1	TRBJ2-7	TRBD2	CASSGTGLAGGSYEQYF	TGCGCCAGCAGCGGGACGGGACTAGCGGGAGGGTCCTACGAGCAGTACTTC
NA	17	TRBV11-3	TRBJ2-2	NA	CASSLDPGTKNTGELFF	TGTGCCAGCAGCTTAGACCCCGGGACAAAGAACACCGGGGAGCTGTTTTTT
NA	17	TRBV30	TRBJ2-6	TRBD2	CAWRGLAGISGANVLTF	TGTGCCTGGAGGGGACTAGCGGGGATCTCTGGGGCCAACGTCCTGACTTTC
NA	14	TRBV7-9	TRBJ2-2	TRBD2	CASSPGLGVGELFF	TGTGCCAGCAGCCCCGGACTAGGGGTCGGGGAGCTGTTTTTT
NA	17	TRBV10-3	TRBJ2-1	TRBD1	CAIKGQGASRSYNEQFF	TGTGCCATCAAAGGACAGGGGGCCTCGAGATCCTACAATGAGCAGTTCTTC
once	14	TRBV7-8	TRBJ1-4	TRBD1	CASSPNRGREKLFF	TGTGCCAGCAGCCCCAACAGGGGTAGGGAAAAACTGTTTTTT
once	14	TRBV9	TRBJ2-7	TRBD1	CASSVGQGTYEQYF	TGTGCCAGCAGCGTAGGACAGGGAACCTACGAGCAGTACTTC
NA	13	TRBV5-1	TRBJ1-5	NA	CASSSGGNQPQHF	TGCGCCAGCAGCTCGGGGGGCAATCAGCCCCAGCATTTT
NA	15	TRBV19	TRBJ1-4	NA	CASRPTGATNEKLFF	TGTGCCAGTAGACCCACGGGAGCAACTAATGAAAAACTGTTTTTT
NA	15	TRBV19	TRBJ2-7	NA	CASSLQLAARNEQYF	TGTGCCAGTAGTCTCCAACTAGCCGCTAGGAACGAGCAGTACTTC
NA	16	TRBV1	TRBJ2-5	NA	CTSSQGGQCTQETQYF	TGCACCAGCAGCCAGGGGGGACAGTGCACCCAAGAGACCCAGTACTTC
NA	13	TRBV28	TRBJ1-2	NA	CASSLWPGDGYTF	TGTGCCAGCAGTTTATGGCCAGGGGATGGCTACACCTTC
NA	15	TRBV6-6	TRBJ1-1	NA	CASSYGALDGTEAFF	TGTGCCAGCAGTTATGGGGCTCTCGACGGCACTGAAGCTTTCTTT
NA	14	TRBV28	TRBJ1-5	NA	CASIQGRRNQPQHF	TGTGCCAGCATACAGGGTCGGAGGAATCAGCCCCAGCATTTT
NA	13	TRBV9	TRBJ1-6	TRBD1	CASQGAGNSPLHF	TGTGCCAGCCAGGGGGCAGGTAATTCACCCCTCCACTTT
NA	19	TRBV7-2	TRBJ2-7	TRBD2	CASSLGLAGGGVRSYEQYF	TGTGCCAGCAGCCTTGGACTAGCGGGAGGAGGGGTACGGTCCTACGAGCAGTACTTC
NA	15	TRBV6-6	TRBJ1-4	NA	CASSYSRGLNEKLFF	TGTGCCAGCAGTTACTCGCGCGGGCTGAATGAAAAACTGTTTTTT
NA	14	TRBV30	TRBJ2-7	NA	CAWSSIATTYEQYF	TGTGCCTGGAGTTCGATAGCGACAACCTACGAGCAGTACTTC
NA	15	TRBV28	TRBJ2-5	TRBD2	CASSSGLAGDETQYF	TGTGCCAGCAGTTCAGGACTAGCGGGAGACGAGACCCAGTACTTC
NA	15	TRBV19	TRBJ2-1	TRBD2	CASTLSGSSYNEQFF	TGTGCCAGTACCCTTAGCGGGAGCTCCTACAATGAGCAGTTCTTC
NA	11	TRBV6-5	TRBJ1-1	NA	CASRRETEAFF	TGTGCCAGCCGCCGGGAGACTGAAGCTTTCTTT
once	15	TRBV15	TRBJ2-7	TRBD1	CATSLPGQEEHEQYF	TGTGCCACCAGTCTGCCGGGACAGGAGGAACACGAGCAGTACTTC
once	14	TRBV27	TRBJ2-5	TRBD2	CASGSGSFGETQYF	TGTGCCAGCGGGAGCGGGAGTTTTGGAGAGACCCAGTACTTC
few	13	TRBV7-9	TRBJ1-2	NA	CAIRGQLDYGYTF	TGTGCCATTAGAGGACAGCTCGATTATGGCTACACCTTC
NA	17	TRBV11-2	TRBJ2-7	TRBD1	CASSPGVGTGTSYEQYF	TGTGCCAGCAGCCCCGGGGTCGGGACAGGGACCTCCTACGAGCAGTACTTC
NA	14	TRBV5-1	TRBJ1-4	NA	CASSPLQGHEKLFF	TGCGCCAGCAGCCCGTTACAGGGACATGAAAAACTGTTTTTT
NA	15	TRBV7-8	TRBJ2-1	NA	CASSALWSDVGEQFF	TGTGCCAGCAGCGCCTTGTGGAGCGACGTGGGTGAGCAGTTCTTC
NA	16	TRBV19	TRBJ2-1	TRBD1	CASSSSSQGALYEQFF	TGTGCCAGTAGTAGCAGTTCACAGGGGGCTTTGTATGAGCAGTTCTTC
NA	11	TRBV9	TRBJ2-1	NA	CASSAHNEQFF	TGTGCCAGCAGCGCCCATAATGAGCAGTTCTTC
NA	14	TRBV21-1	TRBJ2-7	NA	CASSGTGGVYEQYF	TGTGCCAGCAGCGGAACAGGGGGAGTCTACGAGCAGTACTTC
NA	15	TRBV5-1	TRBJ2-1	TRBD2	CASSLLIAGENEQFF	TGCGCCAGCAGCTTGTTAATAGCGGGAGAGAATGAGCAGTTCTTC